This T cell receptor (beta chain) was sequenced during a study of T cells in Graves' hyperthyroidism and ophthalmopathy. Notes on the study in general: In validation, the model predicted ophthalmopathy. These predictions came a median about 6.5 months before onset. Clonotypes that were expanded in thyroid above 0.001 mostly appeared in blood too.

A Clinical Activity Score of at least 3, a NOSPECS grade of at least 4 and a duration under 3 months were recorded in the ophthalmopathy patients. The study left out patients who had uncontrolled infection, other autoimmune disease, pregnancy or lactation. RNA transcripts gave rise to amplified TCR beta CDR3 regions. First-round RT-PCR of the TCR CDR3 relied on the HTBI primer set. TCRdb ran MiXCR on the multiplex PCR reads and lists one entry per CDR3 protein. This table has more than 450,000 distinct CDR3 sequences, roughly 21% appearing once. This clonotype was observed a handful of times. The antigen is unknown. Germline V lookup: CDR1 KGHSH, CDR2 LQKENI. The CDR3 is 16 residues long. J lost 5 bases, V lost 3 bases, and 4 bases had no gene match.

The clonotype comes from a man aged 35-49 years with Graves' ophthalmopathy. The rearrangement uses TRBV18 and TRBJ2-1; TRBD2 matches 13 bases. The sample consisted of blood. The CDR3 DNA sequence: TGTGCCAGCTCACCCCTCGGACTAGCGGGGGACAATGAGCAGTTCTTC. This translates into CASSPLGLAGDNEQFF.